Described below is a single T cell receptor (beta chain) sequence and its context. Antigen specificity is unknown. Produced via immunoSEQ multiplex PCR; TCRdb's table is partial and in-frame only. Here the sample spans 100,000 to 150,000 clones, about nine tenths being singletons. The data derive from a study of T cell responses to AZD1222 COVID-19 vaccine. About the study: Doses given second, at about 4 or about 12 weeks, were pooled.

This CDR3 has 15 amino acids. Findings of the study overall: Repertoire samples came only from after the peak T cell response. Nearly half of spike-specific TCRs reportedly go after variant regions that carry no mutations.

Here the sequenced sample was peripheral blood, taken on day 0 of AZD1222 vaccination. The chain carries TRBV21-1 and TRBJ1-2; TRBD1, the table's D call, lacks a check against the DNA. TRBV21-1 constitutes a pseudogene. This sequence was found in an adult in good health. The CDR3 loop reads CASSTRDKANYGYTF. In DNA, the CDR3 is TGTGCCAGCAGCACCCGGGACAAAGCTAACTATGGCTACACCTTC.